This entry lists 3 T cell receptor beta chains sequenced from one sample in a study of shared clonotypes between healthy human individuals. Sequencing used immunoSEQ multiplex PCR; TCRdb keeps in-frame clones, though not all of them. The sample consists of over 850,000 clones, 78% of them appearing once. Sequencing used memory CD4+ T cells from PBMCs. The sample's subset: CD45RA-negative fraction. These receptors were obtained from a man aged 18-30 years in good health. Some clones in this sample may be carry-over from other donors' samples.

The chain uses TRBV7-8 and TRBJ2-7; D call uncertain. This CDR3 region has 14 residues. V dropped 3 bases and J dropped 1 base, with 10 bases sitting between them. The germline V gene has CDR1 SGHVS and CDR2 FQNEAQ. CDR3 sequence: CASSFAQQSYEQYF. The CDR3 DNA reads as TGTGCCAGCAGCTTCGCTCAACAGTCCTACGAGCAGTACTTC.

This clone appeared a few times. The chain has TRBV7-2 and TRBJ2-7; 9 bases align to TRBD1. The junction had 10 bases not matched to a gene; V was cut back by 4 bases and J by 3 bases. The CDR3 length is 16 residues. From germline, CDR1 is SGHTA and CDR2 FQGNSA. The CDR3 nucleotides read TGTGCCAGCAGCTCTAGAGCGGGACAGGGAATCTACGAGCAGTACTTC. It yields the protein CASSSRAGQGIYEQYF.

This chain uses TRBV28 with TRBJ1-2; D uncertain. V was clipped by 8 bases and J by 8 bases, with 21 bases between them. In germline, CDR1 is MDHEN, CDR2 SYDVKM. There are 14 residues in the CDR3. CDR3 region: CASCWVLNSEGYTF. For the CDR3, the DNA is TGTGCCAGCTGCTGGGTCTTAAATTCTGAGGGCTACACCTTC.